One and the same sample provided the 32 T cell receptor beta chains below, sequenced in a study of post-analysis software for immune sequencing data. Study-wide findings and caveats: There were several TRBV segments more frequent in patients than controls, and TRBV5-6, TRBV5-1 and TRBV20-1 were among them.

The antigens for these receptors are not known. TCR beta cDNA libraries had unique molecular identifiers. TCRdb fed the PCR reads into MiXCR, producing one record per CDR3 protein. The sample has 650,000 to 850,000 distinct CDR3 sequences; roughly 46% are singletons. The sample comprised blood. These receptors were collected from a girl aged 5-17 years with multiple sclerosis.

This clonotype has more than one count but fewer than ten. CDR3 loop: CASSLGGRLAGETQYF. CDR3 nucleotides: TGTGCCAGCAGCTTAGGAGGCCGACTAGCGGGAGAGACCCAGTACTTC. The rearrangement uses TRBV7-3 and TRBJ2-5, with 10 positions matching TRBD2. The germline V gene encodes CDR1 SGHTA and CDR2 FQGTGA. This CDR3 spans 16 amino acids. With 2 bases clipped from V and 4 bases from J, the junction kept 7 bases outside the gene matches.

V usage is TRBV29-1 and J usage is TRBJ1-2; 12 bases align to TRBD1. The V gene's germline CDR1 is SQVTM and CDR2 ANQGSEA. The CDR3 runs to 14 residues. The trim removed 4 bases at V and 7 bases at J, leaving 7 bases unmatched. The CDR3 loop reads CSVGGGQGAIGYTF. In nucleotides, the CDR3 is TGCAGCGTTGGGGGGGGACAGGGGGCGATTGGCTACACCTTC.

The rearrangement joins TRBV9 to TRBJ2-5; 14 nucleotides agree with TRBD2. The V segment lost 8 bases and the J segment 4 bases; nucleotides outside the gene matches: 7. The CDR3 runs 15 residues. Germline V gene data show CDR1 as SGDLS and CDR2 as YYNGEE. CDR3: CASGPGLAGVETQYF. DNA of the CDR3: TGTGCCAGTGGACCGGGACTAGCGGGAGTAGAGACCCAGTACTTC.

The sample holds a few counts of this clonotype. This chain links TRBV12-3 or TRBV12-4 with TRBJ1-2; D ambiguous. The germline V and J ends were trimmed by 3 bases and 8 bases, with 19 bases remaining between them. There are 15 residues in the CDR3. The CDR3 loop reads CASSFRREGVGGYTF. The CDR3 region has the DNA TGTGCCAGCAGTTTCAGGAGGGAAGGAGTAGGAGGCTACACCTTC.

This clonotype was recorded a few times. The genes are TRBV25-1 and TRBJ1-2, with 9 bases identical to TRBD1. Trimming at V came to 6 bases and at J to 5 bases, leaving 4 bases not matched to a gene. The CDR3 spans 13 residues. Per germline, CDR1 MGHDK and CDR2 SYGVNS. Here the CDR3 DNA reads TGTGCCAGCAGGGGACAGGGTCCATATGGCTACACCTTC. As protein: CASRGQGPYGYTF.

This clonotype has just a few counts. The CDR3 loop is CASSQDRAGDIGFTDTQYF. CDR3 DNA sequence: TGTGCCAGCAGCCAAGACAGGGCGGGAGACATAGGGTTCACAGATACGCAGTATTTT. The chain links TRBV4-2 to TRBJ2-3; 7 bases are a match to TRBD2. The CDR3 sequence is 19 residues long. J was trimmed by 2 bases and V by 0 bases; bases with no gene match: 14. Germline CDR1 LGHNA, CDR2 YNFKEQ.

The CDR3 loop reads CASSLGVAGDQPQHF. The CDR3 DNA sequence: TGTGCCAGCAGCTTAGGGGTAGCAGGGGATCAGCCCCAGCATTTT. V gene TRBV7-6 combines with J gene TRBJ1-5; maybe TRBD1 (6 bases). Trimming shortened V by 1 base and J by 5 bases, and 12 bases separated the two germline ends. The germline gives CDR1 SGHVS, CDR2 FNYEAQ. This CDR3 is built from 15 residues.

V and J are TRBV20-1 and TRBJ2-1; 9 bases map to TRBD1. V trimming: 3 bases; J trimming: 4 bases; junction bases outside the gene matches: 7. Germline lookup yields CDR1 DFQATT and CDR2 SNEGSKA (reference sequence). The CDR3 contains 15 residues. Written as DNA, the CDR3 is TGCAGTGCTAGGGCCGGGACAGGGCCGTACAATGAGCAGTTCTTC. Its translation is CSARAGTGPYNEQFF.

The rearrangement uses TRBV13 and TRBJ2-2; D is perhaps TRBD2 (6 bases). This CDR3 has 16 residues. Germline V gene sequence: CDR1 PRHDT, CDR2 FYEKMQ (reference sequence). Trimming stripped 1 base from V and 5 bases from J, with 14 bases between. CDR3 coding DNA: TGTGCCAGCAGCTTAGAAGTGGGACTTCGGACCGGGGAGCTGTTTTTT. As protein: CASSLEVGLRTGELFF.

This chain links TRBV4-3 with TRBJ1-1; D is uncertain. The V end lost 3 bases, the J end lost 2 bases, and 7 bases lay between the germline ends. Germline V CDR1 and CDR2: LGHNA, YSLEER. The CDR3 spans 13 residues. This CDR3 is CASSHDLNTEAFF. The DNA of the CDR3 is TGCGCCAGCAGCCATGACTTAAACACTGAAGCTTTCTTT.

The count of this clonotype is one. This chain joins TRBV7-9 and TRBJ1-4; 10 positions agree with TRBD1. J lost 3 bases, V lost 5 bases, and 6 bases had no gene match. The germline V gene encodes CDR1 SEHNR and CDR2 FQNEAQ (reference sequence). This CDR3 has 16 amino acids. The CDR3 DNA is TGTGCCAGCAGCGCCCGACAGGGGGCTGCTAATGAAAAACTGTTTTTT. This gives the protein CASSARQGAANEKLFF.

The V and J genes are TRBV25-1 and TRBJ2-1; 7 bases agree with TRBD2. The germline gives CDR1 MGHDK, CDR2 SYGVNS. The CDR3 length is 19 residues. The junction had 19 bases not matched to a gene; V was cut back by 4 bases and J by 4 bases. The CDR3 DNA reads as TGTGCCAGCAGTGCCTCCCCTATCGGACGAGCGGGATGGTACAATGAGCAGTTCTTC. This translates into CASSASPIGRAGWYNEQFF. The whole variable domain, remainder taken from reference TRBV25-1 and TRBJ2-1, is EADIYQTPRYLVIGTGKKITLECSQTMGHDKMYWYQQDPGMELHLIHYSYGVNSTEKGDLSSESTVSRIRTEHFPLTLESARPSHTSQYLCASSASPIGRAGWYNEQFFGPGTRLTVL.

The chain links TRBV2 to TRBJ2-5, with D unresolved. Germline assignment: CDR1 SNHLY and CDR2 FYNNEI. The CDR3 length is 12 residues. Trimming removed 4 bases at V and 4 bases at J, with 7 bases between. This chain's CDR3 is CASSGMGETQYF. The DNA of the CDR3 is TGTGCCAGCAGTGGGATGGGAGAGACCCAGTACTTC.

This clonotype was observed a handful of times. V gene TRBV6-5 combines with J gene TRBJ2-5, with D maybe TRBD1 (5 bases). The end of the DNA is better explained by TRBJ2-7, so the J call may be wrong. This CDR3 region has 16 residues. The germline CDR1 and CDR2 sequences are MNHEY and SVGAGI. The CDR3 nucleotides are TGTGCCAGCAGTTACTCGAAGGGATACAGGTCCTACGAGCAGTACTTC. As protein: CASSYSKGYRSYEQYF.

This clonotype was detected once. The chain employs TRBV27 and TRBJ2-7; the D gene is possibly TRBD1 (6 bases). Trimming removed 8 bases at V and 0 bases at J, with 14 bases between. CDR1 and CDR2 (germline): MNHEY, SMNVEV (reference sequence). The CDR3 extends over 14 amino acids. The CDR3 DNA reads TGTGCCAGCTCTGGGACACCAAACTCCTACGAGCAGTACTTC. Its protein product is CASSGTPNSYEQYF.

There are a few counts of this clonotype. The V call is TRBV20-1, the J call TRBJ1-2; a weak D match, TRBD1 (5 bases). Trimming left V 3 bases short and J 4 bases short, with 21 bases between. Per germline, CDR1 DFQATT and CDR2 SNEGSKA (reference sequence). The CDR3 covers 16 residues. The DNA for the CDR3 is TGCAGTGCTAGCGAAATGCTTAGGGGATTTGGCTATGGCTACACCTTC. This encodes CSASEMLRGFGYGYTF.

This chain links TRBV6-5 with TRBJ2-7; D is tentatively TRBD1 or TRBD2 (5 bases each). This CDR3 comprises 14 residues. The germline gives CDR1 MNHEY, CDR2 SVGAGI. The ends were cut back, 7 bases at V and 6 bases at J, with 19 bases in the middle. CDR3 sequence (DNA): TGTGCCAGCAATCGGGCCTCCGGGGCGGTCGAGCAGTACTTC. Translated, it gives CASNRASGAVEQYF.

The V and J genes are TRBV14 and TRBJ2-3; no reliable D call. CDR1 and CDR2 from the germline V gene are SGHDN and FVKESK. Trimming cost V 1 base and J 1 base, with 9 bases left between them. This CDR3 contains 15 residues. This CDR3 reads CASSQGQRRTDTQYF. CDR3 coding DNA: TGTGCCAGCAGCCAAGGTCAAAGACGCACAGATACGCAGTATTTT. The variable domain in full, completed from reference TRBV14 and TRBJ2-3, reads EAGVTQFPSHSVIEKGQTVTLRCDPISGHDNLYWYRRVMGKEIKFLLHFVKESKQDESGMPNNRFLAERTGGTYSTLKVQPAELEDSGVYFCASSQGQRRTDTQYFGPGTRLTVL.

This clonotype was seen ten or more times. The chain recombines TRBV5-6 with TRBJ2-5, with 7 nucleotides matching TRBD2. CDR1 and CDR2 from the germline V gene are SGHDT and YYEEEE. This CDR3 is built from 17 residues. Losses at the gene ends were 0 bases for V and 1 base for J; bases not matched to a gene: 9. The CDR3 loop reads CASSLVGLAVTQETQYF. CDR3 coding DNA: TGTGCCAGCAGCTTGGTGGGGCTAGCGGTAACCCAAGAGACCCAGTACTTC.

V is TRBV18 and J is TRBJ1-4, with 10 bases aligning to TRBD1. The CDR3 runs to 17 residues. The V segment lost 3 bases and the J segment 0 bases; nucleotides outside the gene matches: 4. Germline CDR1 is KGHSH and CDR2 is LQKENI. The CDR3 is CASSPLDRGATNEKLFF. The CDR3 DNA reads as TGTGCCAGCTCACCGCTGGACAGGGGGGCAACTAATGAAAAACTGTTTTTT.

This chain connects TRBV6-1 to TRBJ2-3; possibly TRBD1 for D (5 bases). Trimming pared 0 bases from V and 7 bases from J, leaving 17 bases between. CDR1 is MNHNS, CDR2 SASEGT, per germline. There are 16 residues in the CDR3. CDR3: CASSEARQPINYTQYF. The CDR3 DNA follows: TGTGCCAGCAGTGAAGCAAGACAGCCAATCAATTATACGCAGTATTTT.

This clonotype was detected a few times. The chain combines TRBV28 with TRBJ1-1; D uncertain. The ends were cut back, 4 bases at V and 7 bases at J, with 19 bases in the middle. Germline CDR1 MDHEN, CDR2 SYDVKM. The CDR3 is made up of 15 amino acids. The CDR3 region is CASSSDPLLGSEAFF. The CDR3 DNA reads TGTGCCAGCAGTTCGGACCCCCTGCTGGGTAGTGAAGCTTTCTTT.

On this clonotype: A read error may explain this, as a much larger clone is one base away. The chain couples TRBV29-1 to TRBJ2-7; tentative D call: TRBD2 (5 bases). CDR1 and CDR2 from the germline V gene are SQVTM and ANQGSEA. The length of the CDR3 is 12 residues. The CDR3 sequence is CSVVGRGYGQYF. The CDR3, as DNA: TGCAGCGTTGTAGGTAGAGGGTACGGGCAGTACTTC.

This clonotype turned up a few times. The chain links TRBV7-2 to TRBJ2-1; D might be TRBD1 (5 bases). Trimming left V 2 bases short and J 7 bases short, with 15 bases between. The germline V gene encodes CDR1 SGHTA and CDR2 FQGNSA. This CDR3 has 15 residues. In DNA form, the CDR3 reads TGTGCCAGCAGCTTATTCCCGAAGAAGGGGAATGAGCAGTTCTTC. Amino acid sequence: CASSLFPKKGNEQFF.

This chain connects TRBV7-8 to TRBJ2-7, with a possible D match to TRBD2 (6 bases). V was trimmed by 3 bases and J by 1 base, leaving 16 bases between them. The CDR3 loop spans 16 amino acids. Germline V gives CDR1 SGHVS, CDR2 FQNEAQ. CDR3 region: CASSFLGGSLSYEQYF. The CDR3 DNA is TGTGCCAGCAGCTTCCTTGGGGGGAGTTTGTCCTACGAGCAGTACTTC.

V and J are TRBV29-1 and TRBJ1-1; TRBD1 matches at 8 bases. CDR1 is SQVTM, CDR2 ANQGSEA, per germline. The V gene end was trimmed by 5 bases and the J gene end by 4 bases; junction bases not matched to a gene: 6. This CDR3 is 13 amino acids long. The CDR3 DNA follows: TGCAGCGTTTCCGGACAGGGCGGCACTGAAGCTTTCTTT. This translates into CSVSGQGGTEAFF.

This clonotype was counted a few times. The V gene is TRBV7-9, the J gene TRBJ1-2, with a weak D call TRBD1 (6 bases). CDR1 is SEHNR, CDR2 FQNEAQ, per germline (reference sequence). Trimming removed 1 base at V and 6 bases at J, with 9 bases between. The CDR3 runs 13 residues. The CDR3 DNA sequence: TGTGCCAGCAGCTTAGGATCAGGGGATGGCTACACCTTC. It is translated as CASSLGSGDGYTF. Full variable domain (rest looked up from reference TRBV7-9 and TRBJ1-2): DTGVSQNPRHKITKRGQNVTFRCDPISEHNRLYWYRQTLGQGPEFLTYFQNEAQLEKSRLLSDRFSAERPKGSFSTLEIQRTEQGDSAMYLCASSLGSGDGYTFGSGTRLTVV.

This clonotype has more than one count but fewer than ten. The gene calls are TRBV6-5 and TRBJ2-3, with 11 bases lining up with TRBD2. Germline trimming cut 6 bases from V and 4 bases from J; bases unmatched to any gene: 9. The CDR3 is 16 amino acids. CDR1 and CDR2 (germline): MNHEY, SVGAGI. The CDR3 loop is CASSPPSGRSADTQYF. The CDR3 nucleotides read TGTGCCAGCAGCCCGCCTAGCGGGAGGAGCGCAGATACGCAGTATTTT.

The gene calls are TRBV20-1 and TRBJ2-3; perhaps TRBD1 as D (6 bases). The CDR3 has 14 residues. Germline V gene lookup returns CDR1 DFQATT and CDR2 SNEGSKA (reference sequence). V gave up 3 bases and J gave up 2 bases, with 12 bases separating them. The CDR3 here is CSASRGLSTDTQYF. In DNA, the CDR3 is TGCAGTGCTAGCAGGGGTTTGTCCACAGATACGCAGTATTTT.

The chain carries TRBV4-3 and TRBJ2-1, with D possibly TRBD2 on 6 matching bases. Between the trimmed V and J ends, which lost 0 bases and 7 bases, there was a span of 13 bases. The CDR3 has 15 residues. Germline V gene sequence: CDR1 LGHNA, CDR2 YSLEER. The DNA of the CDR3 is TGCGCCAGCAGCCAAGATAGTGGAGGGGTGAATGAGCAGTTCTTC. Protein product: CASSQDSGGVNEQFF.

This chain uses TRBV11-1 with TRBJ2-3; weak D call: TRBD2 (6 bases). This CDR3 is built from 12 residues. Germline CDR1 is SGHAT and CDR2 is FQDESV (reference sequence). Trimming shortened V by 5 bases and J by 7 bases, and 10 bases separated the two germline ends. CDR3 sequence: CASSQGGNTQYF. CDR3 nucleotides: TGTGCCAGCAGCCAGGGAGGTAATACGCAGTATTTT.

The CDR3 DNA sequence: TGTGCCAGCAGCCAAAGGACCGGTTTAAGCTCCTACGAGCAGTACTTC. Translating gives CASSQRTGLSSYEQYF. V gene TRBV7-2 combines with J gene TRBJ2-7, with unresolved D. Germline V lookup: CDR1 SGHTA, CDR2 FQGNSA. Trimming removed 5 bases at V and 0 bases at J, with 17 bases between. The length of the CDR3 is 16 residues.